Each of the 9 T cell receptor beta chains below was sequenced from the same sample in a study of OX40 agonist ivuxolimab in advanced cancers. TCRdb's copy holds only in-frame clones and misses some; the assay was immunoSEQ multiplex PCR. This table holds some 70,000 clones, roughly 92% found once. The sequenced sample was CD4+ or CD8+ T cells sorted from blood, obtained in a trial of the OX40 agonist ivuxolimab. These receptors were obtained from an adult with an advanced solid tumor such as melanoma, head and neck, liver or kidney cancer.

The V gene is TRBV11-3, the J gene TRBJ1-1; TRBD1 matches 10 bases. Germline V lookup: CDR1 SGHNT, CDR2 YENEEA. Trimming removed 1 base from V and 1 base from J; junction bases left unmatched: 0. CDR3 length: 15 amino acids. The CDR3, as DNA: TGTGCCAGCAGCTTAGGACAGGGGGCGAACACTGAAGCTTTCTTT. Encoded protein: CASSLGQGANTEAFF.

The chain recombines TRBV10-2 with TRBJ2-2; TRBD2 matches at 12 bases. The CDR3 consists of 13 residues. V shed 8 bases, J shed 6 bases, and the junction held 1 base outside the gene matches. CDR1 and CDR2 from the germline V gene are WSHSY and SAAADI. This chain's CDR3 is CASRLAGAGELFF. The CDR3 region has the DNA TGCGCCAGCCGACTAGCGGGAGCCGGGGAGCTGTTTTTT.

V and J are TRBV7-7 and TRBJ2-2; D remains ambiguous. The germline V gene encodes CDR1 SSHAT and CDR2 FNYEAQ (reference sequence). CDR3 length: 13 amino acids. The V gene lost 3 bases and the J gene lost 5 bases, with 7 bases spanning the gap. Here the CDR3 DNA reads TGTGCCAGCAGCTTGACACGAACCGGGGAGCTGTTTTTT. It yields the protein CASSLTRTGELFF.

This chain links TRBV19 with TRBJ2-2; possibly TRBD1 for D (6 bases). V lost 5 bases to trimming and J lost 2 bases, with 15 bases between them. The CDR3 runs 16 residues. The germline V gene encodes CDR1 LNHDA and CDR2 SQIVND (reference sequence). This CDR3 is CASSVPRDTNTGELFF. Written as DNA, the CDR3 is TGTGCCAGTAGTGTTCCCCGGGACACAAACACCGGGGAGCTGTTTTTT.

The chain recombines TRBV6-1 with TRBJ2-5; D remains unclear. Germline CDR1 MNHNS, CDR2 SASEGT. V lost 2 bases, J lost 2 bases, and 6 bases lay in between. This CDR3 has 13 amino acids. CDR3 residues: CASSEQLQETQYF. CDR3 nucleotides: TGTGCCAGCAGTGAACAACTTCAAGAGACCCAGTACTTC.

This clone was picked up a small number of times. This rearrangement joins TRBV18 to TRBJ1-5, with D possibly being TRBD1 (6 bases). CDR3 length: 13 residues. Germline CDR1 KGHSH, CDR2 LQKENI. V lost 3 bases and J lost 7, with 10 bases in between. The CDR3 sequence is CASSPKQGQPQHF. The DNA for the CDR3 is TGTGCCAGCTCACCCAAACAGGGACAGCCCCAGCATTTT.

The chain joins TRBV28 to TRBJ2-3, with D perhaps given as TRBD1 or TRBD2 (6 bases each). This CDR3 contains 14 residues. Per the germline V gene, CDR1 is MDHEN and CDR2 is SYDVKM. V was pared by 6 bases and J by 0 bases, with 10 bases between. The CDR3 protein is CASSRGLSTDTQYF. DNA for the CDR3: TGTGCCAGCAGCAGGGGACTTAGCACAGATACGCAGTATTTT. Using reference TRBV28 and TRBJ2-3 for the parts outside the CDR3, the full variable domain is DVKVTQSSRYLVKRTGEKVFLECVQDMDHENMFWYRQDPGLGLRLIYFSYDVKMKEKGDIPEGYSVSREKKERFSLILESASTNQTSMYLCASSRGLSTDTQYFGPGTRLTVL.

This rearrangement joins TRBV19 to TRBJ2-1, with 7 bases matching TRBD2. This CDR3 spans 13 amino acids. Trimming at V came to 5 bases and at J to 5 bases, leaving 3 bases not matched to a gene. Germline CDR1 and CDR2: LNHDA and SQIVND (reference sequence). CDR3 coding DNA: TGTGCCAGTAGTGCTAGCGGAGACAATGAGCAGTTCTTC. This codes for CASSASGDNEQFF.

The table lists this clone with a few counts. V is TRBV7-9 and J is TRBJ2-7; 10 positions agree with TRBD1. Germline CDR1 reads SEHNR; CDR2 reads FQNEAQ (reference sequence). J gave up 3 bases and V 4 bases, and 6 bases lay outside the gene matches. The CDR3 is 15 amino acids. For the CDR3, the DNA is TGTGCCAGCAGCTCGGGACAGGGGAGCCTCTACGAGCAGTACTTC. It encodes CASSSGQGSLYEQYF.